This T cell receptor beta chain was captured by sequencing in a study of control samples from healthy donors and cancer patients. The repertoire was sequenced with immunoSEQ multiplex PCR; TCRdb's copy has only in-frame clones and lacks some. Here the sample spans about 93,000 clones, less than 90% being singletons. The CDR3 covers 15 residues. The V and J ends lost 4 bases and 0 bases respectively, with 12 bases between them. CDR1 is MNHNY and CDR2 is SVGAGI in the germline V gene (reference sequence). The chain uses TRBV6-6 and TRBJ1-2; D is undetermined. Sequencing input: blood. This TCR came from a woman in her sixties or seventies in good health. The CDR3 is CASSSGQITNYGYTF. Written as DNA, the CDR3 is TGTGCCAGCAGTTCCGGGCAGATAACTAACTATGGCTACACCTTC.